What follows are 2 T cell receptor beta chains derived from one specimen sequenced in a study of T cell responses to AZD1222 COVID-19 vaccine (dated by TCRdb to the early 2020s). The receptor library was made with the immunoSEQ multiplex PCR assay. TCRdb stores this immuneACCESS table with in-frame sequences only. Part of the clones is absent; in the studies checked, under half of the shortfall reflects unresolved V genes, and no reason is known for the rest. The sample contains about 78,000 clones, 75% to 95% of them found a single time. The ten largest clones add up to around 3.4% of the sample. The sample's time point label, in plain terms: about 28 days (+/-7) after the second vaccine dose. Sequenced material: peripheral blood, taken 28 days after the second AZD1222 dose. These receptors came from an adult who received the AZD1222 COVID-19 vaccine.

The rearrangement links TRBV19 to TRBJ1-1; weak D call: TRBD1 (6 bases). Germline assignment: CDR1 LNHDA and CDR2 SQIVND (reference sequence). The CDR3 sequence is 12 residues long. The ends were cut back, 6 bases at V and 5 bases at J, with 10 bases in the middle. The CDR3 loop reads CASRHRETEAFF. For the CDR3, the DNA is TGTGCCAGTAGGCACAGGGAAACTGAAGCTTTCTTT.

V is TRBV25-1 and J is TRBJ2-7; D unclear. This CDR3 comprises 12 residues. Per germline, CDR1 MGHDK and CDR2 SYGVNS. The V end lost 6 bases, the J end lost 4 bases, and 10 bases lay between the germline ends. CDR3 nucleotides: TGTGCCAGCAGAGGGAATTATTACGAGCAGTACTTC. Its translation: CASRGNYYEQYF.